The 8 T cell receptor beta chains listed next were all sequenced from one sample in a study of sequential checkpoint blockade in melanoma. Treatment defined: randomized to nivolumab then ipilimumab (arm A) or the reverse (arm B). TCRdb's table, derived via immunoSEQ multiplex PCR, lists solely in-frame clones and lacks some. Seen here are fewer than 40,000 clones, about 88% observed once, and the top ten hold under 15%. This specimen was CD8+ T cells sorted from blood (inferred from file names), taken from a patient given nivolumab and ipilimumab in sequence. Receptors were obtained from a human donor with melanoma.

This sequence joins TRBV15 and TRBJ2-1, with D maybe TRBD2 (5 bases). Per germline, CDR1 LNHNV and CDR2 YYDKDF (reference sequence). The CDR3 length is 15 residues. The V gene lost 1 base and the J gene lost 3 bases, with 10 bases spanning the gap. CDR3 sequence (DNA): TGTGCCACCAGCAGAGTGCTTGGAGGCTACAATGAGCAGTTCTTC. The encoded protein is CATSRVLGGYNEQFF.

V and J are TRBV7-3 and TRBJ2-7, with D tentatively TRBD2 (5 bases). Germline V CDR1 and CDR2: SGHTA, FQGTGA. V was clipped by 3 bases and J by 6 bases, with 12 bases between them. The CDR3 contains 13 residues. The CDR3 bases are TGTGCCAGCAGCTTCAGCCTAGGAGGCGAGCAGTACGTC. Translation gives CASSFSLGGEQYV.

The table lists this clone with a few counts. The rearrangement joins TRBV7-9 to TRBJ1-4; no clear D gene. Germline values: CDR1 SEHNR, CDR2 FQNEAQ (reference sequence). This CDR3 contains 13 residues. The V and J ends lost 1 base and 7 bases respectively, with 7 bases between them. The CDR3 region is CASSLGASEKLFF. The CDR3 DNA reads TGTGCCAGCAGCTTAGGAGCTAGTGAAAAACTGTTTTTT.

The chain combines TRBV27 with TRBJ2-1; D possibly corresponds to TRBD1 (5 bases). The V and J ends lost 6 bases and 0 bases respectively, with 12 bases between them. CDR3 length: 15 amino acids. CDR1 and CDR2 from the germline V gene are MNHEY and SMNVEV (reference sequence). The CDR3 bases are TGTGCCAGCAGAGACAGTGATAGCTCCTACAATGAGCAGTTCTTC. This codes for CASRDSDSSYNEQFF.

This clone was recorded only once. The J gene is TRBJ2-7, the V gene TRBV6-1, with 12 bases that match TRBD2. Losses at the gene ends were 10 bases for V and 2 bases for J; bases not matched to a gene: 9. This CDR3 is built from 15 residues. Germline loops: CDR1 MNHNS, CDR2 SASEGT. This CDR3 reads CATNPSSGRAYEQYV. DNA of the CDR3: TGTGCCACCAACCCTTCTAGCGGGAGGGCCTACGAGCAGTACGTC.

The sample holds a few counts of this clone. This chain connects TRBV27 to TRBJ1-3; possibly TRBD1 for D (5 bases). Per the germline V gene, CDR1 is MNHEY and CDR2 is SMNVEV (reference sequence). Trimming pared 3 bases from V and 0 bases from J, leaving 9 bases between. This CDR3 region has 15 residues. Here the CDR3 DNA reads TGTGCCAGCAGTTTCGAGGGACTCTCTGGAAACACCATATATTTT. Translation gives CASSFEGLSGNTIYF.

Concerning this clone: Within the sample, other DNA sequences also encode this same CDR3. The J gene is TRBJ1-5, the V gene TRBV9; a weak D match, TRBD1 (5 bases). Germline CDR1 SGDLS, CDR2 YYNGEE. The CDR3 sequence is 14 residues long. Deletions cut 0 bases from V and 2 bases from J, with 6 bases between. CDR3 DNA: TGTGCCAGCAGCGTAGCGGGGGGCAATCAGCCCCAGCATTTT. It specifies CASSVAGGNQPQHF.

The V and J genes are TRBV7-2 and TRBJ2-7; 8 bases are shared with TRBD2. Trimming took 5 bases from V and 7 from J; bases not matched to a gene: 13. This CDR3 is built from 15 residues. Germline V gene sequence: CDR1 SGHTA, CDR2 FQGNSA. The CDR3 sequence: CASSLTPGLVGEQYF. CDR3 sequence (DNA): TGTGCCAGCAGCCTCACCCCGGGACTAGTTGGAGAGCAGTACTTC. The full variable domain, completed using reference TRBV7-2 and TRBJ2-7, is GAGVSQSPSNKVTEKGKDVELRCDPISGHTALYWYRQSLGQGLEFLIYFQGNSAPDKSGLPSDRFSAERTGGSVSTLTIQRTQQEDSAVYLCASSLTPGLVGEQYFGPGTRLTVT.